This record concerns one T cell receptor (beta chain) sequence. The sample is drawn from a study of early T cells in non-severe SARS-CoV-2 infection. Per germline, CDR1 GTSNPN and CDR2 SVGIG (reference sequence). This CDR3 spans 12 amino acids. V shed 2 bases, J shed 16 bases, and the junction held 9 bases outside the gene matches. Each CDR3 protein gets one entry after TCRdb re-called the 5' RACE reads with MiXCR. The sample includes around 60,000 distinct CDR3 sequences, about 10% of them seen just once. The sequence derives from an adult who was a healthcare worker with PCR-confirmed SARS-CoV-2 infection or an uninfected control (not recorded which). Source: whole blood, taken at baseline. The chain is built from TRBV30 and TRBJ2-1, with 9 bases matching TRBD1. The CDR3 DNA reads as TGTGCCTGGAGTCCTGAGCCGGGACAGGGTTTCTTC. Translation gives CAWSPEPGQGFF.